The 27 T cell receptor beta chains below were found in one sample sequenced in a study of T cell repertoires in cytomegalovirus infection. TCRdb ran MiXCR on the reads and lists one entry per CDR3 protein. The data show approximately 500,000 distinct CDR3 sequences, with 33% seen just once and 15% to 20% held by the top ten. No antigen has been assigned to these receptors. The material was cultured PBMCs, obtained from culture after CMV antigen stimulation. The receptor source for this set is a human donor in good health (CMV status not recorded). Some clones in this sample may be carry-over from other donors' samples.

The chain links TRBV29-1 to TRBJ2-7; tentative D call: TRBD1 (6 bases). CDR3 size: 11 residues. CDR1 SQVTM and CDR2 ANQGSEA come from the germline V gene. V was trimmed by 5 bases and J by 6 bases, leaving 11 bases between them. DNA of the CDR3: TGCAGCGTTATGACAGGCTCCGAGCAGTACTTC. Translating gives CSVMTGSEQYF.

The chain is built from TRBV28 and TRBJ1-5; 9 bases fit TRBD1. With 6 bases clipped from V and 7 bases from J, the junction kept 13 bases outside the gene matches. Looked up from germline, CDR1 is MDHEN and CDR2 is SYDVKM. The CDR3 sequence is 16 residues long. The CDR3 DNA follows: TGTGCCAGCAGAACTACCCGGGACAGGGTCCAACAGCCCCAGCATTTT. Translated: CASRTTRDRVQQPQHF.

The rearrangement joins TRBV5-3 to TRBJ1-4, with D unclear. TRBV5-3 is an ORF, with its function uncertain. Trimming removed 8 bases at V and 8 bases at J, with 13 bases between. There are 12 residues in the CDR3. This CDR3 reads CASSLPREKLFF. The CDR3 DNA is TGTGCCAGCAGTCTCCCCCGAGAAAAACTGTTTTTT.

For the CDR3, the DNA is TGTGCCAGCAGTCCAAACCAGGGTGGTACTGGAAACACCATATATTTT. Encoded protein: CASSPNQGGTGNTIYF. The chain joins TRBV25-1 to TRBJ1-3, with D tentatively TRBD1 (5 bases). The CDR3 totals 16 residues. Germline loops: CDR1 MGHDK, CDR2 SYGVNS. V gave up 5 bases and J gave up 2 bases, with 16 bases separating them.

The gene calls are TRBV7-6 and TRBJ2-7; TRBD2 matches 7 bases. Looked up from germline, CDR1 is SGHVS and CDR2 is FNYEAQ. Trimming cost V 2 bases and J 0 bases; bases outside gene matches: 1. This CDR3 has 14 amino acids. The CDR3 coding sequence is TGTGCCAGCAGCTTATGGACTAGCTCCTACGAGCAGTACTTC. Amino acids: CASSLWTSSYEQYF. The variable domain in full, completed from reference TRBV7-6 and TRBJ2-7, reads GAGVSQSPRYKVTKRGQDVALRCDPISGHVSLYWYRQALGQGPEFLTYFNYEAQQDKSGLPNDRFSAERPEGSISTLTIQRTEQRDSAMYRCASSLWTSSYEQYFGPGTRLTVT.

This clonotype was seen more than once but under ten times. J is TRBJ2-1 and V is TRBV19, with TRBD2 matching over 8 bases. The CDR3 is 15 amino acids. With 2 bases clipped from V and 4 bases from J, the junction kept 4 bases outside the gene matches. Germline V gene data show CDR1 as LNHDA and CDR2 as SQIVND (reference sequence). In nucleotides, the CDR3 is TGTGCCAGTAGTATAAAAAGCGGGAGTTACAATGAGCAGTTCTTC. Its translation is CASSIKSGSYNEQFF. Full variable domain (rest looked up from reference TRBV19 and TRBJ2-1): DGGITQSPKYLFRKEGQNVTLSCEQNLNHDAMYWYRQDPGQGLRLIYYSQIVNDFQKGDIAEGYSVSREKKESFPLTVTSAQKNPTAFYLCASSIKSGSYNEQFFGPGTRLTVL.

This clonotype has ten or more counts. The V gene is TRBV7-2, the J gene TRBJ2-5; tentative D call: TRBD1 (5 bases). Trimming took off 1 base at V and 5 bases at J, with 11 bases between the two ends. Germline CDR1 SGHTA, CDR2 FQGNSA. The CDR3 extends over 14 amino acids. The CDR3 reads CASSLGLGRETQYF. CDR3 nucleotides: TGTGCCAGCAGCTTAGGACTGGGGCGCGAGACCCAGTACTTC. The full variable domain, with the rest looked up from reference TRBV7-2 and TRBJ2-5, is GAGVSQSPSNKVTEKGKDVELRCDPISGHTALYWYRQSLGQGLEFLIYFQGNSAPDKSGLPSDRFSAERTGGSVSTLTIQRTQQEDSAVYLCASSLGLGRETQYFGPGTRLLVL.

This clonotype has just a few counts. This rearrangement joins TRBV4-3 to TRBJ2-1; D is uncertain. This CDR3 has 15 amino acids. Germline V gene sequence: CDR1 LGHNA, CDR2 YSLEER. V gave up 4 bases and J gave up 2 bases, with 12 bases separating them. The CDR3 reads CASSRETKTYNEQFF. The CDR3 nucleotides are TGCGCCAGCAGCCGAGAGACAAAGACCTACAATGAGCAGTTCTTC.

The chain combines TRBV7-8 with TRBJ2-2, with unresolved D. The V and J ends lost 1 base and 7 bases respectively, with 7 bases between them. Germline lookup yields CDR1 SGHVS and CDR2 FQNEAQ. CDR3 size: 13 residues. In DNA form, the CDR3 reads TGTGCCAGCAGCTTAGTCTACGACGGGGAGCTGTTTTTT. Amino acid sequence: CASSLVYDGELFF.

The V and J genes are TRBV7-4 and TRBJ2-1; D perhaps matches TRBD1 (6 bases). This CDR3 contains 12 residues. CDR1 and CDR2 from the germline V gene are SGHVT and SQSDAQ. The V gene lost 5 bases and the J gene lost 10 bases, with 12 bases spanning the gap. CDR3 DNA: TGTGCCAGCAGCACTCAAGACAGGGAGCAGTTCTTC. Translated: CASSTQDREQFF.

This clonotype was recorded a few times. This chain joins TRBV7-2 and TRBJ2-5, with 9 bases matching TRBD1. Germline V lookup: CDR1 SGHTA, CDR2 FQGNSA. CDR3 length equals 15 residues. Losses at the gene ends were 2 bases for V and 4 bases for J; bases not matched to a gene: 5. CDR3 coding DNA: TGTGCCAGCAGCTTAACACAGGGGGCGGCAGAGACCCAGTACTTC. Translating gives CASSLTQGAAETQYF.

V is TRBV5-1 and J is TRBJ2-3; tentative D call: TRBD2 (6 bases). V gave up 5 bases and J gave up 2 bases, with 9 bases separating them. CDR3 length: 13 residues. The germline CDR1 and CDR2 sequences are SGHRS and YFSETQ. CDR3 bases: TGCGCCAGCAGGGCTAGCGCCACAGATACGCAGTATTTT. This translates into CASRASATDTQYF.

This clonotype was picked up a small number of times. The chain couples TRBV5-4 to TRBJ1-3, with 9 bases matching TRBD1. CDR1 SGHNT and CDR2 YYREEE come from the germline V gene (reference sequence). J was trimmed by 2 bases and V by 4 bases; bases with no gene match: 7. The CDR3 runs 16 residues. In DNA, the CDR3 is TGTGCCAGCAGCGCGGGACAGGGAAGGGCTGGAAACACCATATATTTT. Residues: CASSAGQGRAGNTIYF. Variable domain in full (rest from reference TRBV5-4 and TRBJ1-3): ETGVTQSPTHLIKTRGQQVTLRCSSQSGHNTVSWYQQALGQGPQFIFQYYREEENGRGNFPPRFSGLQFPNYSSELNVNALELDDSALYLCASSAGQGRAGNTIYFGEGSWLTVV.

In its sample, this clonotype was seen many times. The chain employs TRBV7-2 and TRBJ2-5; a weak D match, TRBD1 (6 bases). Germline V gives CDR1 SGHTA, CDR2 FQGNSA. Trimming took 3 bases from V and 2 from J, leaving 7 bases between them. The CDR3 is 13 amino acids. This CDR3 reads CASSFDRQETQYF. In DNA, the CDR3 is TGTGCCAGCAGCTTCGACAGGCAAGAGACCCAGTACTTC. The complete variable domain, with remaining parts taken from reference TRBV7-2 and TRBJ2-5, reads GAGVSQSPSNKVTEKGKDVELRCDPISGHTALYWYRQSLGQGLEFLIYFQGNSAPDKSGLPSDRFSAERTGGSVSTLTIQRTQQEDSAVYLCASSFDRQETQYFGPGTRLLVL.

The rearrangement links TRBV11-2 to TRBJ2-3; 8 bases map to TRBD2. Germline CDR1 SGHAT, CDR2 FQNNGV. CDR3 length equals 15 residues. V shed 5 bases and J 5 bases; nucleotides not matched to a gene: 9. The CDR3 sequence is CASSHREGRKDTQYF. The CDR3 DNA is TGTGCCAGCAGCCACCGGGAGGGCCGTAAAGATACGCAGTATTTT.

The chain uses TRBV20-1 and TRBJ1-1; D remains ambiguous. Trimming removed 4 bases from V and 1 base from J, with 19 bases in between. The CDR3 has 16 residues. CDR1 and CDR2 from the germline V gene are DFQATT and SNEGSKA (reference sequence). CDR3 region: CSAMMEFGQTNTEAFF. The CDR3 nucleotides read TGCAGTGCTATGATGGAGTTCGGGCAGACGAACACTGAAGCTTTCTTT.

A few counts support this clonotype. The V and J genes are TRBV2 and TRBJ2-7, with 7 bases that match TRBD2. The length of the CDR3 is 15 residues. CDR1 and CDR2 (germline): SNHLY, FYNNEI. The V segment lost 6 bases and the J segment 0 bases; nucleotides outside the gene matches: 8. The CDR3 here is CASRAASGSSYEQYV. The CDR3 bases are TGTGCCAGCAGGGCGGCTAGCGGAAGCTCCTACGAGCAGTACGTC.

This clonotype occurred a few times. The V call is TRBV30, the J call TRBJ1-2, with a possible D match to TRBD1 (6 bases). Germline CDR1 GTSNPN, CDR2 SVGIG (reference sequence). The CDR3 totals 15 residues. Trimming removed 2 bases from V and 1 base from J, with 14 bases in between. The CDR3 spells CAWSTQGRFNYGYTF. For the CDR3, the DNA is TGTGCCTGGAGTACACAGGGAAGGTTTAACTATGGCTACACCTTC.

The chain uses TRBV19 and TRBJ2-1; D might be TRBD2 (6 bases). V dropped 6 bases and J dropped 6 bases, with 15 bases sitting between them. This CDR3 region has 14 residues. Germline V gene sequence: CDR1 LNHDA, CDR2 SQIVND (reference sequence). The CDR3, as DNA: TGTGCCAGTAGGATTCGCGGGGCCAGCAATGAGCAGTTCTTC. Its protein product is CASRIRGASNEQFF.

The chain combines TRBV4-2 with TRBJ1-3, with unresolved D. Trimming cost V 8 bases and J 7 bases, with 12 bases left between them. The CDR3 runs to 12 residues. The germline V gene encodes CDR1 LGHNA and CDR2 YNFKEQ. The CDR3 region has the DNA TGTGCCAGCCGATTACGGGAGAACACCATATATTTT. Amino acid sequence: CASRLRENTIYF.

The table lists this clonotype with many counts. This chain uses TRBV7-2 with TRBJ1-1; no clear D gene. Germline V gene sequence: CDR1 SGHTA, CDR2 FQGNSA. Trimming removed 1 base from V and 4 bases from J, with 22 bases in between. There are 18 residues in the CDR3. The CDR3 coding sequence is TGTGCCAGCAGCTTAGGATCCGGACTCTCGCTGGATGGCACTGAAGCTTTCTTT. Encoded protein: CASSLGSGLSLDGTEAFF.

The V gene is TRBV27, the J gene TRBJ2-5; D is unclear. The CDR3 sequence is 14 residues long. Trimming cost V 1 base and J 3 bases, with 9 bases left between them. CDR1 MNHEY and CDR2 SMNVEV come from the germline V gene (reference sequence). The CDR3 region has the DNA TGTGCCAGCAGTTTATTGGGTAGCAAAGAGACCCAGTACTTC. It specifies CASSLLGSKETQYF.

The V call is TRBV20-1, the J call TRBJ1-2, with D possibly being TRBD1 (5 bases). The germline V gene has CDR1 DFQATT and CDR2 SNEGSKA (reference sequence). CDR3 size: 16 residues. Trimming shortened V by 5 bases and J by 4 bases, and 23 bases separated the two germline ends. CDR3 loop: CSADPQGLTIPYGYTF. The CDR3 nucleotides are TGCAGTGCTGACCCTCAGGGCCTCACTATCCCCTATGGCTACACCTTC.

The chain links TRBV20-1 to TRBJ2-1; TRBD2 agrees at 8 bases. The junction had 8 bases not matched to a gene; V was cut back by 5 bases and J by 2 bases. The CDR3 has 15 residues. CDR1 and CDR2 from the germline V gene are DFQATT and SNEGSKA (reference sequence). The CDR3 protein is CSASLAGRTYNEQFF. The CDR3 coding sequence is TGCAGTGCTTCCTTAGCGGGACGGACCTACAATGAGCAGTTCTTC.

This clonotype was detected ten times or more. The J gene is TRBJ2-7, the V gene TRBV6-2 or TRBV6-3; D gene unclear. The V gene lost 6 bases and the J gene lost 3 bases, with 18 bases spanning the gap. The CDR3 is 15 residues long. Germline lookup yields CDR1 MNHEY and CDR2 SVGEGT. The CDR3 coding sequence is TGTGCCAGCAGCCACACTTGCGAGTTTCGCTACGAGCAGTACGTC. Its translation is CASSHTCEFRYEQYV.

This clonotype showed up just a few times. The rearrangement links TRBV7-9 to TRBJ2-5, with D tentatively TRBD2 (6 bases). Germline CDR1 reads SEHNR; CDR2 reads FQNEAQ (reference sequence). The CDR3 contains 15 residues. V was clipped by 0 bases and J by 1 base, with 9 bases between them. The CDR3: CASSLARGFQETQYF. The CDR3 bases are TGTGCCAGCAGCTTAGCTCGGGGGTTCCAAGAGACCCAGTACTTC.

Only a few counts were recorded for this clonotype. This sequence joins TRBV6-5 and TRBJ2-3; 10 bases map to TRBD2. Germline V gives CDR1 MNHEY, CDR2 SVGAGI. The ends lost 9 bases at V and 6 bases at J; junction bases unmatched: 9. The CDR3 length is 14 residues. CDR3 sequence (DNA): TGTGCCAGTTCTTCTAGCGGGAGTCCCGATACGCAGTATTTT. It codes for CASSSSGSPDTQYF.